This T cell receptor beta chain is drawn from a study of spatial heterogeneity in lung cancer. Study as a whole: Detection consistently captured more beta-chain sequences than alpha-chain sequences.

Via MiXCR, TCRdb re-called the 5' RACE reads, giving one row per CDR3 protein. Of just over 75,000 distinct CDR3 sequences listed, approximately 8.1% are singletons. This clonotype was counted ten times or more. Its specificity is not known. The CDR3 is 14 residues long. Trimming stripped 4 bases from V and 7 bases from J, with 17 bases between. Germline V gene lookup returns CDR1 MNHEY and CDR2 SVGAGI. Study-wide points: Ubiquitous expanded tumor TCRs showed up in blood more at resection than follow-up.

Specified time point: sample taken at primary tumor resection. Whole RNA, which was extracted from tumor, nontumor lung tissue or frozen PBMC, was sequenced without any cell sorting. Sequenced here: PBMCs, sampled at surgery. The V and J genes are TRBV6-5 and TRBJ2-7; D assignment may be TRBD1 or TRBD2 (5 bases each). This TCR came from a male donor with early-stage non-small cell lung cancer. The CDR3 spells CASSLGQGSGEQYF. The CDR3 DNA reads TGTGCCAGCAGTTTAGGGCAGGGATCGGGGGAGCAGTACTTC.